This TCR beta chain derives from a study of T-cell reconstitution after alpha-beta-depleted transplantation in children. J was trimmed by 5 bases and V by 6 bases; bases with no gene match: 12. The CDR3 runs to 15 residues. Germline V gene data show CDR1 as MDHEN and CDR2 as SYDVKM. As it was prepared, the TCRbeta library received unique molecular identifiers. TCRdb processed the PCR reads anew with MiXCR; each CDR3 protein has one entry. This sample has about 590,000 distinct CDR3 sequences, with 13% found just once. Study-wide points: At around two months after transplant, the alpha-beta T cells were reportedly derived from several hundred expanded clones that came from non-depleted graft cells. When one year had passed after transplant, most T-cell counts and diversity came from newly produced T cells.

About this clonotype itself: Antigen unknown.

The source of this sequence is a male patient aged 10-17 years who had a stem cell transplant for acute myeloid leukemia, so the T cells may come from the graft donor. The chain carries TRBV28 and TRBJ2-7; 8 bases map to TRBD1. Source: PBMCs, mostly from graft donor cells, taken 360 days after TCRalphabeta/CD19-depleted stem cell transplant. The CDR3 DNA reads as TGTGCCAGCAGGTCCAGGGGGCCAGGGAAGGACGAGCAGTACTTC. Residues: CASRSRGPGKDEQYF.